This is a list of T cell receptor beta chains from one sample in a study of cytomegalovirus exposure and HLA in healthy donors. Only in-frame clones appear in the TCRdb table, and some are missing; sequencing was by immunoSEQ multiplex PCR. There are 96,000 or so clones in the sample; roughly 79% occur only once, and roughly 3% lies in the top ten. Specimen: PBMCs. These receptors were collected from a female donor in good health and CMV-seropositive. Both conserved end residues are part of each CDR3. The order of the fields is J gene, V gene, clone size, D gene, CDR3 DNA, CDR3 protein. The D gene is left open where the match is weak. The size of a clone is reported for some rows only, either as once, few or many, or as a class for expanded clones.

TRBJ2-5 | TRBV7-2 | . | . | TGTGCCAGCAGCCCGCAGTACCAAGAGACCCAGTACTTC | CASSPQYQETQYF
TRBJ2-3 | TRBV7-9 | . | TRBD2 | TGTGCCAGCAGCCCCGAAGAGCGGGGGGCCTCAAATACGCAGTATTTT | CASSPEERGASNTQYF
TRBJ1-5 | TRBV18 | once | . | TGTGCCAGCTCACCATTGGGAGCATCGGGGGAGGATAGCAATCAGCCCCAGCATTTT | CASSPLGASGEDSNQPQHF
TRBJ2-1 | TRBV4-2 | . | TRBD2 | TGTGCCAGCAGCCCACTCGGGACTAGCGGGAGTATCGATGAGCAGTTCTTC | CASSPLGTSGSIDEQFF
TRBJ2-1 | TRBV5-4 | few | TRBD1 | TGTGCCAGCAGCCTACCGGGACAGGGGACGAACAATGAGCAGTTCTTC | CASSLPGQGTNNEQFF
TRBJ1-3 | TRBV10-1 | . | . | TGCGCCAGCAGCCCGCGGGGAAACACCATATATTTT | CASSPRGNTIYF
TRBJ1-1 | TRBV7-9 | few | . | TGTGCCAGCAGCTTAGGACAGGTCATGAACACTGAAGCTTTCTTT | CASSLGQVMNTEAFF
TRBJ2-7 | TRBV2 | . | TRBD1 | TGTGCCAGCTCCGGGACAGGGGGCCTGGGCGAGCAGTACTTC | CASSGTGGLGEQYF
TRBJ1-2 | TRBV30 | . | . | TGTGCCTGGAGTGCAGACAGACCTAACTATGGCTACACCTTC | CAWSADRPNYGYTF
TRBJ2-1 | TRBV29-1 | . | . | TGCAGCGTTGGGCAGACAGGCCCGAATGAGCAGTTCTTC | CSVGQTGPNEQFF
TRBJ2-1 | TRBV29-1 | . | TRBD2 | TGCAGCGCCAAGGGACTAGCGGGAGGGCAGTTCAATGAGCAGTTCTTC | CSAKGLAGGQFNEQFF
TRBJ1-2 | TRBV29-1 | . | TRBD1 | TGCAGCGTTGGGGCAGGGGGAGGATATGGCTACACCTTC | CSVGAGGGYGYTF
TRBJ1-2 | TRBV6-5 | . | TRBD1 | TGTGCCAGCAGATCGGACAGGGGCTTTTATGGCTACACCTTC | CASRSDRGFYGYTF
TRBJ2-7 | TRBV4-3 | . | . | TGCGCCAGCAGCCGGGGACCGGGGAGGTCCTACGAGCAGTACTTC | CASSRGPGRSYEQYF
TRBJ1-2 | TRBV5-6 | . | TRBD1 | TGTGCCAGCAGCTTCCACCAGGGGGATCACGGCTACACCTTC | CASSFHQGDHGYTF
TRBJ2-1 | TRBV5-1 | . | TRBD2 | TGCGCCAGCAGCTCTATAGCGGGAGCGAATGAGCAGTTCTTC | CASSSIAGANEQFF
TRBJ2-3 | TRBV28 | . | TRBD1 | TGTGCCAGTCGGACAGGGGGCGCAGATACGCAGTATTTT | CASRTGGADTQYF
TRBJ2-7 | TRBV11-3 | few | . | TGTGCCAGCAGCTTAGTGAGGCAGGGAGAGCAGTACTTC | CASSLVRQGEQYF
TRBJ2-2 | TRBV4-1 | . | TRBD2 | TGCGCCAGCAGCCCTCCCTTTGCGGGAGGCCTCGGGGAGCTGTTTTTT | CASSPPFAGGLGELFF
TRBJ1-2 | TRBV6-5 | . | . | TGTGCCAGCAGCCCACCGGGAGGAACGTATGGCTACACCTTC | CASSPPGGTYGYTF
TRBJ1-5 | TRBV2 | . | TRBD1 | TGTGCCAGCAGTGAGGCGACAGGGGTAAGCAATCAGCCCCAGCATTTT | CASSEATGVSNQPQHF
TRBJ1-3 | TRBV5-1 | few | TRBD1 | TGCGCCAGCAGCTTAAGGGACAGGGACAACACCATATATTTT | CASSLRDRDNTIYF
TRBJ2-7 | TRBV5-1 | . | . | TGCGCCAGCAGCTTGGGTCTGAGCTCCTACGAGCAGTACTTC | CASSLGLSSYEQYF
TRBJ2-1 | TRBV15 | . | TRBD2 | TGTGCCACCAGCAGAGGACTAGCTCGATCCTACAATGAGCAGTTCTTC | CATSRGLARSYNEQFF
TRBJ1-1 | TRBV28 | . | . | TGTGCCAGCAGTTCCCTCAGGGACACTGAAGCTTTCTTT | CASSSLRDTEAFF
TRBJ1-6 | TRBV15 | . | TRBD1 | TGTGCCACCAGCAGGGCGCGGGACAGGGGGGATTCACCCCTCCACTTT | CATSRARDRGDSPLHF
TRBJ2-5 | TRBV13 | few | . | TGTGCCAGCAGCGCTAGGACTACCCAAGAGACCCAGTACTTC | CASSARTTQETQYF
TRBJ2-3 | TRBV4-2 | . | TRBD2 | TGTGCCAGCAGCCAAGAGGGTAGCGGGAGTGGAGCAGATACGCAGTATTTT | CASSQEGSGSGADTQYF
TRBJ2-3 | TRBV6-5 | . | . | TGTGCCAGCAGTTACATCCTAACAGATACGCAGTATTTT | CASSYILTDTQYF
TRBJ2-3 | TRBV2 | . | . | TGTGCCAGCAGGGCCTGGAGAAGCACAGATACGCAGTATTTT | CASRAWRSTDTQYF
TRBJ2-1 | TRBV13 | . | TRBD2 | TGTGCCAGCAGCGGAGAGACTAGCGGGAGTCCTCACGGCCAGTTCTTC | CASSGETSGSPHGQFF
TRBJ2-7 | TRBV13 | . | TRBD2 | TGTGCCAGCAGCACCGGGGGGGCAAGGCGCTACGAGCAGTACTTC | CASSTGGARRYEQYF
TRBJ2-3 | TRBV28 | . | TRBD1 | TGTGCCAGCAGTTTCCCGCAGGGGGCAACCAGACTACGCACAGATACGCAGTATTTT | CASSFPQGATRLRTDTQYF
TRBJ2-2 | TRBV10-3 | once | . | TGTGCCATTAAACCCGGGACTCAAAACACCGGGGAGCTGTTTTTT | CAIKPGTQNTGELFF
TRBJ2-1 | TRBV9 | few | . | TGTGCCAGCAGCGCGCGGGGGCAATCCTACAACAATGAGCAGTTCTTC | CASSARGQSYNNEQFF
TRBJ2-2 | TRBV29-1 | once | . | TGCAGCGTTGAGGTTCTAGCATCCGGGGAGCTGTTTTTT | CSVEVLASGELFF
TRBJ2-5 | TRBV23-1 | . | TRBD1 | TGCGCCAGCAGTCAATTCTTCGGGACAGGGTCTTTGGGGCGAGGGGAGACCCAGTACTTC | CASSQFFGTGSLGRGETQYF
TRBJ1-3 | TRBV7-9 | . | . | TGTGCCAGCAGTCCCGGACAGACGACTGGAAACACCATATATTTT | CASSPGQTTGNTIYF
TRBJ2-7 | TRBV19 | . | TRBD2 | TGTGCCAGTAGGACTCAGGGCGGGGGGGCCTACGAGCAGTACTTC | CASRTQGGGAYEQYF
TRBJ2-2 | TRBV6-5 | . | . | TGTGCCAGCAGCCTCAGGAACGGGGAGCTGTTTTTT | CASSLRNGELFF
TRBJ1-4 | TRBV9 | . | . | TGTGCCAGCAGCGTCGGACAGCGACATGAAAAACTGTTTTTT | CASSVGQRHEKLFF
TRBJ2-7 | TRBV7-2 | . | . | TGTGCCAGCGGCAGAAACTACGAGCAGTACTTC | CASGRNYEQYF